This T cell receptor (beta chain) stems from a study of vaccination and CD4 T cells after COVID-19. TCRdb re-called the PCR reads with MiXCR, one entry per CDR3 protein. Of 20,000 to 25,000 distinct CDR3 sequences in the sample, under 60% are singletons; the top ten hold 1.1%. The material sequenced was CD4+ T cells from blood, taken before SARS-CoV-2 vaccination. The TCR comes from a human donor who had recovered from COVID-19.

The CDR3 loop is CASSLARGGRETQYF. CDR3 DNA: TGTGCCAGCAGCTTAGCCCGCGGGGGGCGAGAGACCCAGTACTTC. The rearrangement uses TRBV11-1 and TRBJ2-5; 8 bases match TRBD2. V gave up 0 bases and J gave up 4 bases; unmatched junction bases: 4. The CDR3 covers 15 residues. Germline CDR1 and CDR2: SGHAT and FQDESV (reference sequence).